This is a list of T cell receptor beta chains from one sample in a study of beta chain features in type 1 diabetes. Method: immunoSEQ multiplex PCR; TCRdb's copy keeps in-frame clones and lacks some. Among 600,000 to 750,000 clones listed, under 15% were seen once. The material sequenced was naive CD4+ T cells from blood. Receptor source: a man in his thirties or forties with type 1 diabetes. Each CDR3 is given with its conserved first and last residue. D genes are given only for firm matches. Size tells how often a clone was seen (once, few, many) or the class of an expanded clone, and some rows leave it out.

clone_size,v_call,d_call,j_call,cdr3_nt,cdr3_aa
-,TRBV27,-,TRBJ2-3,TGTGCCTCATACCAGGGAAGGACAGATACGCAGTATTTT,CASYQGRTDTQYF
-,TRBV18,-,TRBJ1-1,TGTGCCAGCTCACCGAGAAGGACTGAAGCTTTCTTT,CASSPRRTEAFF
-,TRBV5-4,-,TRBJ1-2,TGTGCCAGCAGCCTCGACACTACAGGGCTCTATGGCTACACCTTC,CASSLDTTGLYGYTF
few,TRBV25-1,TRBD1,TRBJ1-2,TGTGCCAGCAGTGAATTAGGACAGGGTAGGATTGGCTACACCTTC,CASSELGQGRIGYTF
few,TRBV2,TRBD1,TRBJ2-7,TGTGCCAGCGGGGAACAGGGGGGCTACGAGCAGTACTTC,CASGEQGGYEQYF
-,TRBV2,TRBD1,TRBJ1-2,TGTGCCAGCCGTTACAGGGGTAACTATGGCTACACCTTC,CASRYRGNYGYTF
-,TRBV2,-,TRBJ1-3,TGTGCCAGCAGTGGGGTTGCCACCATATATTTT,CASSGVATIYF
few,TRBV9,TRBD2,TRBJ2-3,TGTGCCAGCAGCGTCAGACCCCTAGGCGGGGGGGCGTCAGATACGCAGTATTTT,CASSVRPLGGGASDTQYF
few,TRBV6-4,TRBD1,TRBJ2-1,TGTGCCAGCAGTGGAACCGGGACAGGGATCTCCCATGAGCAGTTCTTC,CASSGTGTGISHEQFF
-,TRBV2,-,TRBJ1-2,TGTGCCAGCAGTGAAGCGCAGGGTCCCCTGGATGGCTACACCTTC,CASSEAQGPLDGYTF
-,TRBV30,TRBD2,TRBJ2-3,TGTGCCTGGAGTTACGGAGGGGCGGGGGTAACAGATACGCAGTATTTT,CAWSYGGAGVTDTQYF